Following are 22 T cell receptor beta chains from one sample sequenced in a study of molecular identifiers for immune sequencing clone quantification. TCRdb re-analysed the PCR reads in MiXCR, keeping a single row per CDR3 protein. The table has 490,000 or so distinct CDR3 sequences, about a fifth seen once. Sequenced input: naive CD8+ T cells from blood, with Jurkat cell RNA spiked in. Sample subset: FACS-sorted CD8+CD4-CCR7+CD45RA+ naive T cells. Every receptor here comes from a human donor in good health. Some libraries in this study had Jurkat cell RNA spiked in.

The V gene is TRBV2, the J gene TRBJ2-7, with 13 bases that match TRBD2. Germline V gene lookup returns CDR1 SNHLY and CDR2 FYNNEI. The V gene end was trimmed by 6 bases and the J gene end by 0 bases; junction bases not matched to a gene: 8. This CDR3 is built from 17 residues. The CDR3, as DNA: TGTGCCAGCAGCCCCGGACTAGCGGGAGAGGCCTCCTACGAGCAGTACTTC. It is translated as CASSPGLAGEASYEQYF. Using reference TRBV2 and TRBJ2-7 for the parts outside the CDR3, the full variable domain is EPEVTQTPSHQVTQMGQEVILRCVPISNHLYFYWYRQILGQKVEFLVSFYNNEISEKSEIFDDQFSVERPDGSNFTLKIRSTKLEDSAMYFCASSPGLAGEASYEQYFGPGTRLTVT.

This clonotype was detected many times. V gene TRBV29-1 combines with J gene TRBJ2-7; D is possibly TRBD2 (6 bases). Trimming left V 6 bases short and J 2 bases short, with 11 bases between. In germline, CDR1 is SQVTM, CDR2 ANQGSEA. The CDR3 is 12 amino acids. The CDR3 DNA follows: TGCAGCGTCTGGGCGGGACCCTACGAGCAGTACTTC. The encoded protein is CSVWAGPYEQYF.

Details on this clonotype: A much larger clone differs from this one at a single base, so this may be a read error. This chain uses TRBV2 with TRBJ2-7, with a weak D call TRBD1 (5 bases). This CDR3 spans 16 amino acids. The V gene's germline CDR1 is SNHLY and CDR2 FYNNEI. Trimming removed 2 bases from V and 2 bases from J, with 16 bases in between. CDR3 residues: CASSESDKRATYEQYF. DNA of the CDR3: TGTGCCAGCAGTGAATCGGACAAAAGGGCCACCTACGAGCAGTACTTC.

This clonotype was seen at least ten times. The rearrangement joins TRBV7-9 to TRBJ2-7; 7 bases line up with TRBD1. The junction had 6 bases not matched to a gene; V was cut back by 4 bases and J by 0 bases. CDR3 size: 15 residues. Germline loops: CDR1 SEHNR, CDR2 FQNEAQ (reference sequence). Here the CDR3 DNA reads TGTGCCAGCAGCTCCGGACAGGACAGCTCCTACGAGCAGTACTTC. Translation: CASSSGQDSSYEQYF.

As for this clonotype: This may be a read error, as it is one base from a much larger clone. Here the CDR3 omits its conserved ending phenylalanine or tryptophan, so a read error is the likely source. The rearrangement uses TRBV20-1 and TRBJ2-7, with 9 nucleotides matching TRBD1. Germline assignment: CDR1 DFQATT and CDR2 SNEGSKA (reference sequence). V lost 5 bases and J lost 1; bases outside the gene matches: 6. The CDR3 sequence is 14 residues long. Here the CDR3 reads CSASGTGPSYEQYL. In nucleotides, the CDR3 is TGCAGTGCTTCCGGGACAGGGCCGTCCTACGAGCAGTACCTC.

Note on this clonotype: This sequence may be a read error, since a much larger clone differs from it by one base. V is TRBV19 and J is TRBJ2-7, with D perhaps TRBD2 (6 bases). The CDR3 covers 13 residues. Germline V gene data show CDR1 as LNHDA and CDR2 as SQIVND (reference sequence). Trimming cost V 6 bases and J 6 bases, with 15 bases left between them. CDR3 bases: TGTGCCAGTAGCCCGGGACTCCACTCCGAGCAGTACTTC. Encoded protein: CASSPGLHSEQYF.

Concerning this clonotype itself: A much larger clone lies a single base off, so this may be a read error. The chain employs TRBV28 and TRBJ1-1; maybe TRBD1 (6 bases). The CDR3 loop spans 15 amino acids. Per the germline V gene, CDR1 is MDHEN and CDR2 is SYDVKM. V dropped 3 bases and J dropped 0 bases, with 11 bases sitting between them. In DNA form, the CDR3 reads TGTGCCAGCAGTTTTAGTGCAGGGGTGAACACTGAAGCTTTCTTT. This sequence encodes CASSFSAGVNTEAFF.

The rearrangement links TRBV13 to TRBJ1-1; weak D call: TRBD1 (5 bases). V was pared by 5 bases and J by 0 bases, with 19 bases between. This CDR3 has 17 amino acids. CDR1 is PRHDT and CDR2 is FYEKMQ in the germline V gene (reference sequence). The CDR3 DNA is TGTGCCAGCAGCCCCGGGACCGGGGAAGGGATGAACACTGAAGCTTTCTTT. Its protein is CASSPGTGEGMNTEAFF. Looking up the rest from reference TRBV13 and TRBJ1-1 gives the full variable domain: AAGVIQSPRHLIKEKRETATLKCYPIPRHDTVYWYQQGPGQDPQFLISFYEKMQSDKGSIPDRFSAQQFSDYHSELNMSSLELGDSALYFCASSPGTGEGMNTEAFFGQGTRLTVV.

This clonotype was counted many times. J is TRBJ2-7 and V is TRBV5-4; 13 bases line up with TRBD2. The germline gives CDR1 SGHNT, CDR2 YYREEE (reference sequence). The CDR3 sequence is 16 residues long. After removal of 4 bases from V and 5 bases from J, the junction contained 9 bases not matched to a gene. CDR3 in amino acids: CASSPTGTSGIHEQYF. As DNA, the CDR3 is TGTGCCAGCAGCCCGACTGGGACTAGCGGGATCCACGAGCAGTACTTC.

In this sample, this clonotype turned up many times. This chain joins TRBV2 and TRBJ1-1; D gene ambiguous. This CDR3 region has 15 residues. Germline V gene lookup returns CDR1 SNHLY and CDR2 FYNNEI. Trimming shortened V by 7 bases and J by 0 bases, and 15 bases separated the two germline ends. CDR3 bases: TGTGCCAGCAACAACCCGACGGAGATGAACACTGAAGCTTTCTTT. This gives the protein CASNNPTEMNTEAFF.

A remark on this clonotype: Being one base from a much bigger clone, this may be a read error. The DNA for the CDR3 is TGTGCCAGCAGTGTGGGACTAGCGGTCCACGAGCAGTACTTC. As protein: CASSVGLAVHEQYF. The chain combines TRBV6-5 with TRBJ2-7; 11 positions match TRBD2. The V and J ends lost 5 bases and 5 bases, in that order; junction bases with no gene match: 5. CDR1 MNHEY and CDR2 SVGAGI come from the germline V gene. This CDR3 has 14 residues.

There are a few counts of this clonotype. The V call is TRBV18, the J call TRBJ2-3, with D possibly matching TRBD2 (6 bases). The germline CDR1 and CDR2 sequences are KGHSH and LQKENI. Deletions cut 2 bases from V and 0 bases from J, with 9 bases between. The CDR3 spans 15 residues. The CDR3 here is CASSPSGDSTDTQYF. Written as DNA, the CDR3 is TGTGCCAGCTCACCATCGGGGGATAGCACAGATACGCAGTATTTT.

This clonotype was detected a few times. The gene calls are TRBV15 and TRBJ2-3; unclear D gene. V was shortened by 0 bases and J by 6 bases, with 10 bases between the two germline ends. There are 14 residues in the CDR3. Germline-derived CDR1 and CDR2 are LNHNV and YYDKDF (reference sequence). The CDR3 region has the DNA TGTGCCACCAGCAGAGATCTAGGGATGGATACGCAGTATTTT. Protein product: CATSRDLGMDTQYF.

This clonotype occurred many times. V and J are TRBV20-1 and TRBJ2-3; 12 bases line up with TRBD2. V lost 7 bases and J lost 3; bases outside the gene matches: 5. Germline loops: CDR1 DFQATT, CDR2 SNEGSKA (reference sequence). The CDR3 consists of 14 residues. As DNA, the CDR3 is TGCAGTGTTCCTAGCGGGGGGGCGACAGATACGCAGTATTTT. Its translation: CSVPSGGATDTQYF.

The V and J genes are TRBV11-2 and TRBJ2-1; no clear D gene. V was trimmed by 1 base and J by 2 bases, leaving 6 bases between them. This CDR3 is built from 14 residues. The germline V gene has CDR1 SGHAT and CDR2 FQNNGV. The CDR3 protein is CASSLGPPYNEQFF. The CDR3 DNA reads as TGTGCCAGCAGCTTAGGCCCCCCCTACAATGAGCAGTTCTTC.

The sample holds a few counts of this clonotype. The chain joins TRBV3-1 to TRBJ2-2; D gene uncertain. V was trimmed by 0 bases and J by 5 bases, leaving 25 bases between them. The CDR3 totals 20 residues. From germline, CDR1 is LGHDT and CDR2 YNNKEL (reference sequence). For the CDR3, the DNA is TGTGCCAGCAGCCAAGAAAGCATACAGACACCCCCACCGAGGACCGGGGAGCTGTTTTTT. Translated: CASSQESIQTPPPRTGELFF.

This clonotype was seen a handful of times. This sequence joins TRBV24-1 and TRBJ2-7, with 7 bases lining up with TRBD1. The germline CDR1 and CDR2 sequences are KGHDR and SFDVKD. The CDR3 is 19 residues long. J gave up 4 bases and V 2 bases, and 19 bases lay outside the gene matches. Written as DNA, the CDR3 is TGTGCCACCAGTGATTCGACAGGGAACCCCAAATCATTTAAGTACGAGCAGTACTTC. It translates to CATSDSTGNPKSFKYEQYF.

Note on this clonotype: A much more abundant neighbour one base away suggests this may be a read error. The genes are TRBV4-3 and TRBJ1-2; 7 nucleotides align to TRBD1. The CDR3 is 16 residues long. CDR1 LGHNA and CDR2 YSLEER come from the germline V gene. The CDR3 DNA is TGCGCCGGCAGCCAAGATAACAGGGGCCCAAACTATGGCTACACCTTC. Protein product: CAGSQDNRGPNYGYTF.

About this clonotype: A junction boundary mismatches the germline segment, possibly from a read error. This sequence joins TRBV7-9 and TRBJ2-3, with D possibly being TRBD2 (5 bases). Germline-derived CDR1 and CDR2 are SEHNR and FQNEAQ (reference sequence). The CDR3 is 13 residues long. The CDR3 nucleotides read TGTGCCAGCACCACTAGGTCGGCAGATACGCAGTGTTTT. Its protein is CASTTRSADTQCF.

The V and J genes are TRBV14 and TRBJ2-1; 7 nucleotides agree with TRBD1. V was clipped by 3 bases and J by 0 bases; unmatched bases: 8. The CDR3 loop spans 17 amino acids. CDR1 and CDR2 (germline): SGHDN, FVKESK. CDR3 sequence (DNA): TGTGCCAGCAGCCAGTTTTACAGGGGAAGCTCCTACAATGAGCAGTTCTTC. Protein: CASSQFYRGSSYNEQFF. Drawing the rest from reference TRBV14 and TRBJ2-1, the complete variable domain is EAGVTQFPSHSVIEKGQTVTLRCDPISGHDNLYWYRRVMGKEIKFLLHFVKESKQDESGMPNNRFLAERTGGTYSTLKVQPAELEDSGVYFCASSQFYRGSSYNEQFFGPGTRLTVL.

The chain carries TRBV7-2 and TRBJ2-3; 7 positions match TRBD2. Trimming took 2 bases from V and 11 from J; bases not matched to a gene: 16. Germline V gene sequence: CDR1 SGHTA, CDR2 FQGNSA. The CDR3 spans 16 residues. CDR3 coding DNA: TGTGCCAGCAGCTTATATTCGGGGGGAGACAGCCAGGGGCAGTATTTT. It is translated as CASSLYSGGDSQGQYF. Supplemented by reference TRBV7-2 and TRBJ2-3, the full variable domain reads GAGVSQSPSNKVTEKGKDVELRCDPISGHTALYWYRQSLGQGLEFLIYFQGNSAPDKSGLPSDRFSAERTGGSVSTLTIQRTQQEDSAVYLCASSLYSGGDSQGQYFGPGTRLTVL.

This clonotype occurred a few times. The chain combines TRBV20-1 with TRBJ2-7; 7 nucleotides agree with TRBD2. V was clipped by 0 bases and J by 3 bases; unmatched bases: 8. There are 15 residues in the CDR3. Per germline, CDR1 DFQATT and CDR2 SNEGSKA (reference sequence). This CDR3 is CSARDTGLVDYEQYF. CDR3 coding DNA: TGCAGTGCTAGAGATACAGGACTAGTCGACTACGAGCAGTACTTC.